What follows are 10 T cell receptor beta chains derived from one specimen sequenced in a study of blood T cell repertoires in COVID-19. Clones were read by immunoSEQ multiplex PCR, and TCRdb kept only the in-frame ones, dropping some. This table has about 180,000 clones, about 85% appearing once. Sequenced sample: peripheral blood. Source of these receptors: a man of 80 years or more with COVID-19, enrolled during active disease.

The chain recombines TRBV19 with TRBJ2-5; 9 bases align to TRBD2. The CDR3 contains 15 residues. CDR1 and CDR2 from the germline V gene are LNHDA and SQIVND (reference sequence). Losses at the gene ends were 4 bases for V and 3 bases for J; bases not matched to a gene: 6. CDR3 loop: CASSRFGGGEETQYF. CDR3 coding DNA: TGTGCCAGTAGTAGGTTTGGCGGGGGGGAAGAGACCCAGTACTTC.

The J gene is TRBJ1-5, the V gene TRBV28; D is possibly TRBD1 (6 bases). V was trimmed by 6 bases and J by 4 bases, leaving 13 bases between them. The germline CDR1 and CDR2 sequences are MDHEN and SYDVKM. This CDR3 contains 14 residues. CDR3 residues: CASSPTGFNQPQHF. As DNA, the CDR3 is TGTGCCAGCAGCCCCACAGGGTTTAATCAGCCCCAGCATTTT.

This clone has just one count. The chain employs TRBV9 and TRBJ2-5, with 7 positions matching TRBD1. This CDR3 is 14 amino acids long. Trimming removed 5 bases from V and 3 bases from J; junction bases left unmatched: 7. CDR1 and CDR2 (germline): SGDLS, YYNGEE. CDR3 sequence: CASSAGTVEETQYF. DNA of the CDR3: TGTGCCAGCAGTGCCGGGACAGTAGAAGAGACCCAGTACTTC.

The V call is TRBV3-1 (or the pseudogene TRBV3-2), the J call TRBJ1-3; weak D call: TRBD1 (6 bases). The CDR3 totals 15 residues. Germline V gene lookup returns CDR1 LGHDT and CDR2 YNNKEL (reference sequence). Trimming shortened V by 0 bases and J by 2 bases, and 8 bases separated the two germline ends. CDR3 in amino acids: CASSQDTGTGNTIYF. The DNA of the CDR3 is TGTGCCAGCAGCCAAGATACAGGGACTGGAAACACCATATATTTT.

V gene TRBV10-2 combines with J gene TRBJ2-3; TRBD1 might be the D (5 bases). CDR3 length: 18 residues. Germline-derived CDR1 and CDR2 are WSHSY and SAAADI. V was trimmed by 0 bases and J by 6 bases, leaving 22 bases between them. CDR3 residues: CASSESGWGSTGKDTQYF. Written as DNA, the CDR3 is TGCGCCAGCAGTGAGTCAGGTTGGGGCTCCACGGGCAAGGATACGCAGTATTTT.

The chain uses TRBV6-5 and TRBJ1-4; tentative D call: TRBD1 (6 bases). In germline, CDR1 is MNHEY, CDR2 SVGAGI. The CDR3 has 15 amino acids. Between the trimmed V and J ends, which lost 4 bases and 5 bases, there was a span of 14 bases. The CDR3 here is CASSWSGRGNEKLFF. The CDR3 region has the DNA TGTGCCAGCAGTTGGTCGGGAAGGGGGAATGAAAAACTGTTTTTT.

The chain employs TRBV7-2 and TRBJ2-2, with TRBD1 matching over 10 bases. This CDR3 has 16 residues. CDR1 and CDR2 from the germline V gene are SGHTA and FQGNSA. Trimming took 5 bases from V and 1 from J; bases not matched to a gene: 4. CDR3 loop: CASSPGTGENTGELFF. The CDR3 coding sequence is TGTGCCAGCAGCCCCGGGACAGGGGAGAACACCGGGGAGCTGTTTTTT.

The chain joins TRBV4-2 to TRBJ1-5; 10 nucleotides agree with TRBD1. Trimming at V came to 2 bases and at J to 6 bases, leaving 4 bases not matched to a gene. The CDR3 is 15 amino acids. Germline V gene sequence: CDR1 LGHNA, CDR2 YNFKEQ. The CDR3 DNA reads TGTGCCAGCAGCCAACTGGGACAGGGGATTCAGCCCCAGCATTTT. Translating it yields CASSQLGQGIQPQHF.

CDR3 DNA sequence: TGTGCCAGCAGCTTATGGGCTAATTCACCCCTCCACTTT. This gives the protein CASSLWANSPLHF. This rearrangement joins TRBV7-9 to TRBJ1-6; D is undetermined. Trimming took off 2 bases at V and 6 bases at J, with 5 bases between the two ends. The germline CDR1 and CDR2 sequences are SEHNR and FQNEAQ (reference sequence). This CDR3 comprises 13 residues.

V gene TRBV7-9 combines with J gene TRBJ1-2; D remains unclear. Between the trimmed V and J ends, which lost 5 bases and 8 bases, there was a span of 12 bases. From germline, CDR1 is SEHNR and CDR2 FQNEAQ (reference sequence). The length of the CDR3 is 12 residues. The CDR3 spells CASSRATEGYTF. CDR3 DNA sequence: TGTGCCAGCAGCCGCGCAACAGAGGGCTACACCTTC.